The present T cell receptor beta chain was sequenced within a study of beta chain features in type 1 diabetes. The entirety of the isolated RNA underwent reverse transcription, so expressed TCRB transcripts were sequenced. Sequencing was performed with immunoSEQ multiplex PCR; in TCRdb, only in-frame clones are kept and a portion is missing. The repertoire holds roughly 400,000 clones, with over 13% as singletons. Every donor had blood drawn once into heparin, roughly 100 mL on average. Material: naive CD4+ T cells from blood. The clonotype originates from a woman aged 18-29 years in good health.

This chain's CDR3 is CASSFLLAYNEQFF. The CDR3, as DNA: TGCGCCAGCAGCTTTCTGCTAGCCTACAATGAGCAGTTCTTC. The genes are TRBV5-1 and TRBJ2-1; D is ambiguous. V was clipped by 2 bases and J by 2 bases, with 8 bases between them. There are 14 residues in the CDR3. Germline V CDR1 and CDR2: SGHRS, YFSETQ.